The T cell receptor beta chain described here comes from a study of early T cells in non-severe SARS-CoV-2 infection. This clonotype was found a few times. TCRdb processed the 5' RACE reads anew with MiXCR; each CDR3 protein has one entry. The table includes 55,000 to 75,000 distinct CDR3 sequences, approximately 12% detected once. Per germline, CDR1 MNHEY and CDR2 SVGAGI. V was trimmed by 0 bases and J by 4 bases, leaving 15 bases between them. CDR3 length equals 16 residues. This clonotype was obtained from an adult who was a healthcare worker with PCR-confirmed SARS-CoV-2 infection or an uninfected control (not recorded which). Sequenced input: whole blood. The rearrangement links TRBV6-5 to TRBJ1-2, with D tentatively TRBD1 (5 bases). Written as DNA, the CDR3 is TGTGCCAGCAGTTACTCGATCGCAGGGAGAAGCTATGGCTACACCTTC. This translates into CASSYSIAGRSYGYTF.